Shown below are 25 T cell receptor beta chains from a single sample sequenced in a study of T cells in Graves' hyperthyroidism and ophthalmopathy. TCR beta CDR3 sequences were amplified from RNA transcripts. The TCR CDR3 first-round RT-PCR relied on the HTBI primer set. TCRdb passed the multiplex PCR reads through MiXCR, listing each CDR3 protein once. The repertoire holds 490,000 or so distinct CDR3 sequences, with around 20% as singletons. Sequenced material: blood. The receptors originated from a man aged 40-55 years with Graves' ophthalmopathy.

This clonotype was seen only a few times. This rearrangement joins TRBV7-7 to TRBJ2-7, with 8 bases fitting TRBD1. The germline V gene encodes CDR1 SSHAT and CDR2 FNYEAQ (reference sequence). The CDR3 length is 13 residues. The V segment lost 11 bases and the J segment 7 bases; nucleotides outside the gene matches: 13. For the CDR3, the DNA is TGTGCCCCTCCGAGCCAGGGGGCTCGAGAGCAGTACTTC. It is translated as CAPPSQGAREQYF.

This clonotype was counted at least ten times. The genes are TRBV3-1 and TRBJ1-5, with D perhaps TRBD1 (5 bases). V gave up 4 bases and J gave up 12 bases, with 16 bases separating them. This CDR3 has 13 residues. Germline CDR1 is LGHDT and CDR2 is YNNKEL (reference sequence). The CDR3 nucleotides read TGTGCCAGCAGCCGGAGGGGCGACGACGACCAGCATTTT. Its translation is CASSRRGDDDQHF. The entire variable domain, with the rest obtained from reference TRBV3-1 and TRBJ1-5, is as follows: DTAVSQTPKYLVTQMGNDKSIKCEQNLGHDTMYWYKQDSKKFLKIMFSYNNKELIINETVPNRFSPKSPDKAHLNLHINSLELGDSAVYFCASSRRGDDDQHFGDGTRLSIL.

This clonotype was seen at least ten times. The V call is TRBV2, the J call TRBJ2-3; no clear D. The V end lost 4 bases, the J end lost 4 bases, and 15 bases lay between the germline ends. Per germline, CDR1 SNHLY and CDR2 FYNNEI. The CDR3 contains 15 residues. The CDR3 DNA reads as TGTGCCAGCAGTGGGACCCCTAGGGCGGCAGATACGCAGTATTTT. Its translation: CASSGTPRAADTQYF.

This clonotype has only a few counts. The chain has TRBV30 and TRBJ2-2; tentatively, D is TRBD1 (5 bases). Trimming took 3 bases from V and 1 from J, leaving 6 bases between them. The V gene's germline CDR1 is GTSNPN and CDR2 SVGIG (reference sequence). CDR3 length: 13 residues. The CDR3 coding sequence is TGTGCCTGGAGAAGGGGGAACACCGGGGAGCTGTTTTTT. This translates into CAWRRGNTGELFF. The full variable domain, with the rest looked up from reference TRBV30 and TRBJ2-2, is SQTIHQWPATLVQPVGSPLSLECTVEGTSNPNLYWYRQAAGRGLQLLFYSVGIGQISSEVPQNLSASRPQDRQFILSSKKLLLSDSGFYLCAWRRGNTGELFFGEGSRLTVL.

The chain combines TRBV27 with TRBJ2-7, with D unresolved. CDR1 and CDR2 (germline): MNHEY, SMNVEV (reference sequence). The CDR3 has 12 residues. Trimming shortened V by 7 bases and J by 6 bases, and 13 bases separated the two germline ends. CDR3 coding DNA: TGTGCCAGCACCGGCGCCTCCGGCGAGCAGTACTTC. This gives the protein CASTGASGEQYF.

In this sample, this clonotype turned up a few times. The chain combines TRBV5-6 with TRBJ2-7; 10 nucleotides match TRBD2. The CDR3 has 16 residues. Germline CDR1 SGHDT, CDR2 YYEEEE. Trimming removed 4 bases from V and 2 bases from J; junction bases left unmatched: 9. The CDR3 DNA is TGTGCCAGCAGCATCACAAGCGGGGGGGCCCCCTACGAGCAGTACTTC. Translated, it gives CASSITSGGAPYEQYF. The full variable domain, completed using reference TRBV5-6 and TRBJ2-7, is DAGVTQSPTHLIKTRGQQVTLRCSPKSGHDTVSWYQQALGQGPQFIFQYYEEEERQRGNFPDRFSGHQFPNYSSELNVNALLLGDSALYLCASSITSGGAPYEQYFGPGTRLTVT.

In this sample, this clonotype turned up many times. V and J are TRBV9 and TRBJ2-1; D is tentatively TRBD1 or TRBD2 (5 bases each). Germline CDR1 and CDR2: SGDLS and YYNGEE. Trimming removed 7 bases at V and 4 bases at J, with 18 bases between. CDR3 length: 15 residues. This CDR3 is CASSPGQGGYNEQFF. The CDR3 DNA reads as TGTGCCAGCTCTCCGGGGCAGGGCGGATACAATGAGCAGTTCTTC.

Only a few counts were recorded for this clonotype. The chain is built from TRBV20-1 and TRBJ2-5; 11 positions match TRBD1. V was pared by 3 bases and J by 5 bases, with 5 bases of the junction left unmatched. This CDR3 comprises 14 residues. Germline V gene data show CDR1 as DFQATT and CDR2 as SNEGSKA (reference sequence). The CDR3 DNA is TGCAGTGCTAGCCCTCGGGACAGGGGGGAGACCCAGTACTTC. Translation: CSASPRDRGETQYF.

This chain uses TRBV5-5 with TRBJ1-2; TRBD1 aligns across 9 bases. The germline gives CDR1 SGHKS, CDR2 YYEKEE (reference sequence). V dropped 1 base and J dropped 4; count of bases not matched to a gene: 5. The CDR3 runs 15 residues. The CDR3 coding sequence is TGTGCCAGCAGCTTGAAGACAGGGGGAAGCTATGGCTACACCTTC. This translates into CASSLKTGGSYGYTF.

The V and J genes are TRBV19 and TRBJ2-5; 12 nucleotides line up with TRBD1. This CDR3 has 18 amino acids. The V gene's germline CDR1 is LNHDA and CDR2 SQIVND (reference sequence). J lost 0 bases, V lost 0 bases, and 5 bases had no gene match. The CDR3 coding sequence is TGTGCCAGTAGTATAGACCGGGACAGGGGGCACCACCAAGAGACCCAGTACTTC. It translates to CASSIDRDRGHHQETQYF. Supplemented by reference TRBV19 and TRBJ2-5, the full variable domain reads DGGITQSPKYLFRKEGQNVTLSCEQNLNHDAMYWYRQDPGQGLRLIYYSQIVNDFQKGDIAEGYSVSREKKESFPLTVTSAQKNPTAFYLCASSIDRDRGHHQETQYFGPGTRLLVL.

In this sample, this clonotype turned up a few times. V gene TRBV3-1 combines with J gene TRBJ1-1, with a possible D match to TRBD1 (5 bases). Between the trimmed V and J ends, which lost 7 bases and 8 bases, there was a span of 11 bases. The CDR3 consists of 11 residues. Germline V CDR1 and CDR2: LGHDT, YNNKEL (reference sequence). In DNA form, the CDR3 reads TGTGCCAGCACTCAAGACAGAGAAGCTTTCTTT. This codes for CASTQDREAFF. Full variable domain (remainder filled in from reference TRBV3-1 and TRBJ1-1): DTAVSQTPKYLVTQMGNDKSIKCEQNLGHDTMYWYKQDSKKFLKIMFSYNNKELIINETVPNRFSPKSPDKAHLNLHINSLELGDSAVYFCASTQDREAFFGQGTRLTVV.

In DNA, the CDR3 is TGTGCCAGCATGAGGCAGTACGAGCAGTACTTC. This encodes CASMRQYEQYF. The rearrangement joins TRBV2 to TRBJ2-7; no firm D call. This CDR3 spans 11 amino acids. CDR1 SNHLY and CDR2 FYNNEI come from the germline V gene. V was pared by 7 bases and J by 4 bases, with 8 bases between.

This sequence joins TRBV20-1 and TRBJ1-4; no reliable D call. Trimming shortened V by 0 bases and J by 2 bases, and 13 bases separated the two germline ends. The CDR3 is 16 residues long. CDR1 is DFQATT and CDR2 is SNEGSKA in the germline V gene (reference sequence). CDR3 loop: CSARDRDGWTNEKLFF. The CDR3 DNA sequence: TGCAGTGCTAGAGACCGAGATGGATGGACTAATGAAAAACTGTTTTTT.

This clonotype was seen at least ten times. The chain joins TRBV11-2 to TRBJ1-2; TRBD1 might be the D (6 bases). Germline-derived CDR1 and CDR2 are SGHAT and FQNNGV. The CDR3 runs 12 residues. V was cut by 6 bases and J by 2 bases, with 7 bases left in between. CDR3 residues: CASSQGNYGYTF. In nucleotides, the CDR3 is TGTGCCAGCAGTCAGGGGAACTATGGCTACACCTTC.

The chain combines TRBV7-8 with TRBJ1-2; D uncertain. Trimming removed 6 bases from V and 7 bases from J, with 18 bases in between. This CDR3 contains 14 residues. CDR1 and CDR2 from the germline V gene are SGHVS and FQNEAQ. This CDR3 reads CASSPLLGRGGYTF. The CDR3 DNA follows: TGTGCCAGCAGTCCTCTTTTGGGCCGTGGTGGCTACACCTTC.

J is TRBJ2-1 and V is TRBV29-1, with 11 bases identical to TRBD2. Germline V gene lookup returns CDR1 SQVTM and CDR2 ANQGSEA. After removal of 3 bases from V and 4 bases from J, the junction contained 5 bases not matched to a gene. The CDR3 totals 15 residues. Written as DNA, the CDR3 is TGCAGCGTTGAGGGGACTAGCGGAAGGTACAATGAGCAGTTCTTC. Its translation is CSVEGTSGRYNEQFF.

In this sample, this clonotype turned up once. The chain uses TRBV6-2 or TRBV6-3 and TRBJ2-2; D not certain. Trimming cost V 6 bases and J 0 bases, with 14 bases left between them. Germline V gene data show CDR1 as MNHEY and CDR2 as SVGEGT. The CDR3 covers 16 residues. CDR3 nucleotide sequence: TGTGCCAGCAGCCAGCCCCCACGGGCGAACACCGGGGAGCTGTTTTTT. It specifies CASSQPPRANTGELFF.

This clonotype came up many times. This chain joins TRBV13 and TRBJ2-7, with 9 nucleotides matching TRBD1. V shed 0 bases, J shed 7 bases, and the junction held 4 bases outside the gene matches. Germline-derived CDR1 and CDR2 are PRHDT and FYEKMQ (reference sequence). The CDR3 covers 14 residues. CDR3 bases: TGTGCCAGCAGCTTAGGGACAGGGGGAATTGAGCAGTACTTC. Protein product: CASSLGTGGIEQYF.

This clonotype was detected many times. The V and J genes are TRBV3-1 and TRBJ2-3, with a tentative D call TRBD2 (5 bases). Germline lookup yields CDR1 LGHDT and CDR2 YNNKEL (reference sequence). V lost 4 bases and J 4 bases, leaving 15 bases between the germline ends. The CDR3 spans 15 residues. The CDR3 reads CASSRNSDFSDTQYF. CDR3 nucleotides: TGTGCCAGCAGCCGAAATAGCGATTTCTCAGATACGCAGTATTTT.

The chain is built from TRBV27 and TRBJ1-4; D is unresolved. From germline, CDR1 is MNHEY and CDR2 SMNVEV (reference sequence). Deletions cut 2 bases from V and 5 bases from J, with 9 bases between. This CDR3 region has 14 residues. CDR3: CASSLLRTNEKLFF. CDR3 coding DNA: TGTGCCAGCAGTTTACTTCGGACGAATGAAAAACTGTTTTTT.

The rearrangement uses TRBV13 and TRBJ2-7; no definite D call. This CDR3 region has 11 residues. V was clipped by 5 bases and J by 7 bases, with 9 bases between them. Germline V CDR1 and CDR2: PRHDT, FYEKMQ (reference sequence). For the CDR3, the DNA is TGTGCCAGCAGCGGGCCTGGGGAGCAGTACTTC. This sequence encodes CASSGPGEQYF. Based on the CDR3 plus reference TRBV13 and TRBJ2-7, the full variable domain is AAGVIQSPRHLIKEKRETATLKCYPIPRHDTVYWYQQGPGQDPQFLISFYEKMQSDKGSIPDRFSAQQFSDYHSELNMSSLELGDSALYFCASSGPGEQYFGPGTRLTVT.

CDR3 loop: CASSLAARTSGRSSYNEQFF. DNA of the CDR3: TGTGCCAGCAGCTTAGCCGCCCGAACCTCGGGGCGAAGCTCCTACAATGAGCAGTTCTTC. The genes are TRBV13 and TRBJ2-1, with D perhaps assigned TRBD1 or TRBD2 (5 bases each). This CDR3 region has 20 residues. Germline-derived CDR1 and CDR2 are PRHDT and FYEKMQ (reference sequence). The ends were cut back, 1 base at V and 0 bases at J, with 22 bases in the middle.

This clonotype appeared a few times. The gene calls are TRBV3-1 and TRBJ1-1, with TRBD1 matching 7 bases. Trimming cost V 3 bases and J 1 base; bases outside gene matches: 2. CDR1 and CDR2 (germline): LGHDT, YNNKEL (reference sequence). This CDR3 spans 14 amino acids. CDR3 DNA sequence: TGTGCCAGCAGCCAGCCAGGGGGGAACACTGAAGCTTTCTTT. It specifies CASSQPGGNTEAFF.

There are a few counts of this clonotype. A read error may be the cause here, since a much bigger clone is one base away. The CDR3 here is CSARTSQGTQYF. In DNA form, the CDR3 reads TGCAGTGCCCGGACTAGTCAAGGGACCCAGTACTTC. The genes are TRBV20-1 and TRBJ2-5; 7 nucleotides align to TRBD2. CDR3 length: 12 residues. Germline V gene sequence: CDR1 DFQATT, CDR2 SNEGSKA (reference sequence).

Details on this clonotype: This clone may be a read error of a much larger clone one base away. The V gene is TRBV27, the J gene TRBJ1-1, with D perhaps TRBD1 (5 bases). Germline values: CDR1 MNHEY, CDR2 SMNVEV (reference sequence). The CDR3 contains 15 residues. The CDR3 DNA follows: TGTGCCAGCAGTAACCACGCGGGGACTTTCGCTGAAGCTCTCTTT. It specifies CASSNHAGTFAEALF.